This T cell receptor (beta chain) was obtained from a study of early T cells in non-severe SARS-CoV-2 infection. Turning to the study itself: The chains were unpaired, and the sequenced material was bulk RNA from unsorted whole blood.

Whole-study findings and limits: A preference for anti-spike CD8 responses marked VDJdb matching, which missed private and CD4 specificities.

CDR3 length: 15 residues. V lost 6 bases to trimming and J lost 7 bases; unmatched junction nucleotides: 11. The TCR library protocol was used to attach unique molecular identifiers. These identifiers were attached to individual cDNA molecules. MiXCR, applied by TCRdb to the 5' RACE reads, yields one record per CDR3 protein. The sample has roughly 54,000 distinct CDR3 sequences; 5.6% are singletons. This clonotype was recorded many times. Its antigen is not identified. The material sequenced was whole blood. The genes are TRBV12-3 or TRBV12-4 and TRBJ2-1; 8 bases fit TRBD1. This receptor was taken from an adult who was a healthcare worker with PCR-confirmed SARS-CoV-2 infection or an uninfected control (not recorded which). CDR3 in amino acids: CASSLPDRGENEQFF. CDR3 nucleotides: TGTGCCAGCAGCCTTCCCGACAGGGGCGAAAATGAGCAGTTCTTC.